The 5 T cell receptor beta chains below come from one sample, sequenced in a study of CD8 T cells in Susac syndrome. The authors reverse transcribed roughly 0.5 to 1 ug RNA with random hexamers. TCRdb reprocessed the immunoSEQ multiplex PCR reads with MiXCR, giving one entry per CDR3 protein. The sample has roughly 200,000 distinct CDR3 sequences, just under 95% seen once. The sequenced material came from CD4+ T cells from PBMCs. Receptors were obtained from a human donor with Susac syndrome.

The J gene is TRBJ1-5, the V gene TRBV3-1; D is possibly TRBD1 (5 bases). Looked up from germline, CDR1 is LGHDT and CDR2 is YNNKEL (reference sequence). This CDR3 is 15 amino acids long. Trimming shortened V by 0 bases and J by 6 bases, and 12 bases separated the two germline ends. CDR3 bases: TGTGCCAGCAGCCAAGATTTGGCAGGGCCTCAGCCCCAGCATTTT. It translates to CASSQDLAGPQPQHF.

The V and J genes are TRBV7-8 and TRBJ2-3, with D unresolved. The CDR3 has 13 amino acids. Trimming cost V 1 base and J 6 bases, with 8 bases left between them. Germline V lookup: CDR1 SGHVS, CDR2 FQNEAQ. This CDR3 reads CASSLGNADTQYF. CDR3 bases: TGTGCCAGCAGCTTAGGTAACGCTGATACGCAGTATTTT.

The chain carries TRBV5-4 and TRBJ2-3; D tentatively reads TRBD1 or TRBD2 (6 bases each). CDR3 length: 16 residues. Germline V gene lookup returns CDR1 SGHNT and CDR2 YYREEE (reference sequence). V was clipped by 5 bases and J by 1 base, with 17 bases between them. The CDR3, as DNA: TGTGCCAGCAGTTCCCCGACCCGGGGGCGCACAGATACGCAGTATTTT. Protein: CASSSPTRGRTDTQYF.

CDR3 nucleotides: TGTGCCAGCTCCCACTCACCCCCCCACGAGCAGTACTTC. Amino acids: CASSHSPPHEQYF. The V and J genes are TRBV28 and TRBJ2-7; no clear D. V was trimmed by 8 bases and J by 5 bases, leaving 16 bases between them. The CDR3 contains 13 residues. Germline CDR1 MDHEN, CDR2 SYDVKM.

The chain employs TRBV24-1 and TRBJ2-1, with D possibly matching TRBD2 (6 bases). V gave up 4 bases and J gave up 0 bases, with 6 bases separating them. CDR3 length equals 14 residues. Germline loops: CDR1 KGHDR, CDR2 SFDVKD. CDR3 residues: CATSEEGSYNEQFF. Here the CDR3 DNA reads TGTGCCACCAGTGAGGAGGGCTCCTACAATGAGCAGTTCTTC.